The rows below give T cell receptor beta chains drawn from one sample of a study of T-cell reconstitution after alpha-beta-depleted transplantation in children. Each CDR3 protein is one row after TCRdb ran MiXCR on the PCR reads. The sample records 700,000 to 950,000 distinct CDR3 sequences, 16% being singletons. Sequenced material: PBMCs, mostly from graft donor cells, taken 360 days after TCRalphabeta/CD19-depleted stem cell transplant. These TCRs come from a male patient between 10 and 17 years old who had a stem cell transplant for acute lymphoblastic leukemia, so the T cells may come from the graft donor. Both conserved end residues are part of each CDR3. D genes are given only for firm matches. Not all rows give a size; the values are once, few, many and, for expanded clones, a class.

>TRBJ1-2|TRBV12-3/TRBV12-4|.|TRBD1
CASSGDSNYGYTF
TGTGCCAGCAGTGGGGACAGCAACTATGGCTACACCTTC
>TRBJ2-3|TRBV9|.|.
CASSVGGANAAWDTQYF
TGTGCCAGCAGCGTAGGCGGAGCAAACGCGGCATGGGATACGCAGTATTTT
>TRBJ2-1|TRBV29-1|few|TRBD1
CSVEVVTGDNEQFF
TGCAGCGTTGAAGTAGTGACAGGGGACAATGAGCAGTTCTTC
>TRBJ2-2|TRBV7-9|few|.
CASSLSNTPANTGELFF
TGTGCCAGCAGCTTATCTAACACCCCCGCGAACACCGGGGAGCTGTTTTTT
>TRBJ1-2|TRBV10-3|few|.
CAISDGGYGYTF
TGTGCCATCAGTGACGGGGGCTATGGCTACACCTTC
>TRBJ2-7|TRBV12-3/TRBV12-4|few|.
CASSLALRGEQYF
TGTGCCAGCAGTTTAGCACTAAGAGGCGAGCAGTACTTC
>TRBJ2-2|TRBV29-1|many|TRBD2
CSVGAGGGTGELFF
TGCAGCGTGGGGGCGGGAGGTGGCACCGGGGAGCTGTTTTTT
>TRBJ2-1|TRBV7-7|.|TRBD2
CASSLELAAVNEQFF
TGTGCCAGCAGCTTAGAACTAGCGGCAGTAAATGAGCAGTTCTTC
>TRBJ2-7|TRBV4-1|.|TRBD2
CASSTSGRYYEQYF
TGCGCCAGCTCTACTAGCGGGAGATACTACGAGCAGTACTTC
>TRBJ2-7|TRBV5-1|few|.
CASSLSDFYEQYF
TGCGCCAGCAGCTTGAGTGACTTCTACGAGCAGTACTTC
>TRBJ1-5|TRBV12-3/TRBV12-4|.|.
CASNMGGGWQPQHF
TGTGCCAGCAACATGGGGGGAGGTTGGCAGCCCCAGCATTTT